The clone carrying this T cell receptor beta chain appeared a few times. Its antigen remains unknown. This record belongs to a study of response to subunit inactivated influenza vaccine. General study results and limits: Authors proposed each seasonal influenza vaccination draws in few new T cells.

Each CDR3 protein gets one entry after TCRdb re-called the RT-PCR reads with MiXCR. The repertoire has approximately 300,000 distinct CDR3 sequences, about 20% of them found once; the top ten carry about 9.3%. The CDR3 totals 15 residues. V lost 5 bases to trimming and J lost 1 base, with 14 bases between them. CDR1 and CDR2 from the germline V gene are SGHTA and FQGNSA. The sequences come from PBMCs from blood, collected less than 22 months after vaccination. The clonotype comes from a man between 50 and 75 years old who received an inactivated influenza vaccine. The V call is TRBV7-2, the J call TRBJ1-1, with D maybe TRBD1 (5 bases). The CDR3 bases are TGTGCCAGCAGCCCGCTTGGGACGAGGAACACTGAAGCTTTCTTT. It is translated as CASSPLGTRNTEAFF.